The rows below give T cell receptor beta chains drawn from one sample of a study of cytomegalovirus exposure and HLA in healthy donors. Generated by immunoSEQ multiplex PCR, the TCRdb table keeps only in-frame clones and is missing some. The data contain roughly 150,000 clones, 68% of them singletons. Sequenced material: PBMCs. The receptors here all came from a man aged 25-45 years in good health and CMV-seropositive. The CDR3 runs from the conserved cysteine through the conserved F or W. The D gene is left open where the match is weak. Size is omitted from some rows. Given values are once, few, many or a class for expanded clones.

d_call	clone_size	v_call	j_call	cdr3_nt	cdr3_aa
.	.	TRBV10-3	TRBJ1-2	TGTGCCATCAGAGAACAGGTGAACTATGGCCACACCTTC	CAIREQVNYGHTF
.	.	TRBV27	TRBJ1-2	TGTGCCAGCAGTTCGGACACAGCCTATGGCTACACCTTC	CASSSDTAYGYTF
TRBD2	few	TRBV10-1	TRBJ2-1	TGCGCCAGCAGTGAGACTAGCGGCTCCTACAATGAGCAGTTCTTC	CASSETSGSYNEQFF
.	few	TRBV11-2	TRBJ1-2	TGTGCCAGCAGTTCCCAGGAATATGGCTACACCTTC	CASSSQEYGYTF
TRBD1	few	TRBV10-3	TRBJ1-2	TGTGCCATCAAGGGGGCGTCGGAGGGCTACACCTTC	CAIKGASEGYTF
.	.	TRBV6-5	TRBJ2-3	TGTGCCAGCAGTTACTCGAGGGGGGGTACGCAGTATTTT	CASSYSRGGTQYF
.	.	TRBV6-6	TRBJ1-5	TGTGCCAGCGCGCCTCCCCAACAGCCCCAGCATTTT	CASAPPQQPQHF
.	.	TRBV27	TRBJ2-1	TGTGCCAGCAGTTTCGCCGGTACCGTCATCTTC	CASSFAGTVIF
.	.	TRBV6-6	TRBJ2-1	TGTGCCAGCAGTTACGATCGTCGGGTTGAGCAGTTCTTC	CASSYDRRVEQFF
.	once	TRBV5-1	TRBJ2-1	TGCGCCAGCAGCCCCTACTCCAATGAGCAGTTCTTC	CASSPYSNEQFF
TRBD2	.	TRBV6-5	TRBJ2-2	TGTGCCAGCAGTTACTCGAGCGGGGCCTTAGCCGGGGAGCTGTTTTTT	CASSYSSGALAGELFF
.	few	TRBV5-1	TRBJ1-1	TGCGCCAGCAGCTTGGATTCAGGTATCACTGAAGCTTTCTTT	CASSLDSGITEAFF
TRBD1	.	TRBV27	TRBJ2-4	TGTGCCAGCAGTCAACGACAGGGGGCCAAAAACATTCAGTACTTC	CASSQRQGAKNIQYF
.	.	TRBV4-2	TRBJ2-3	TGTGCCAGCAGCCAAGTCCCGTCTCGGGGCACAGATACGCAGTATTTT	CASSQVPSRGTDTQYF
TRBD1	few	TRBV5-1	TRBJ2-7	TGCGCCAGCAGCAGGCCAGGGGGTGGGCACGAGCAGTACTTC	CASSRPGGGHEQYF
TRBD1	.	TRBV30	TRBJ1-1	TGTGCCTGGAGTGTGGACAGGGGAAACACTGAAGCTTTCTTT	CAWSVDRGNTEAFF
TRBD2	few	TRBV27	TRBJ2-5	TGTGCCAGCAGCCCTGGGACTAGCGAGGGAGAGACCCAGTACTTC	CASSPGTSEGETQYF
TRBD2	.	TRBV11-2	TRBJ2-1	TGTGCCAGCAGCTTAGTACCGTCTAGCGGGCCCACATCCTACAATGAGCAGTTCTTC	CASSLVPSSGPTSYNEQFF
.	.	TRBV5-1	TRBJ2-2	TGCGCCAGCAGCCCGCGGACCGGGGAGCTGTTTTTT	CASSPRTGELFF
.	few	TRBV5-4	TRBJ2-7	TGTGCCAGCACTCTGGGGGGCGGGGGCCTCCATTACGAGCAGTACTTC	CASTLGGGGLHYEQYF
TRBD2	.	TRBV6-5	TRBJ2-5	TGTGCCAGCAAGGGACTAGCGATTCACTTC	CASKGLAIHF
TRBD1	.	TRBV14	TRBJ2-7	TGTGCCAGCAGCACAGGGGACCTCTCCTACGAGCAGTACTTC	CASSTGDLSYEQYF
.	.	TRBV10-3	TRBJ2-1	TGTGCCATCAGGGACGGGAACCATGAGCAGTTCTTC	CAIRDGNHEQFF
.	.	TRBV7-2	TRBJ1-2	TGTGCCAGCAGCTTAGTAAAGGAGACACCGGGGTATGGCTACACCTTC	CASSLVKETPGYGYTF
TRBD1	once	TRBV6-5	TRBJ2-7	TGTGCCAGCAGTTACACGCTCAGGGGGAAGAGCGAGCAGTACTTC	CASSYTLRGKSEQYF